These 21 T cell receptor beta chains were sequenced from one sample in a study of cytomegalovirus exposure and HLA in healthy donors. Researchers ran the PCR with 60 Vbeta and 13 Jbeta primers. This table comes from immunoSEQ multiplex PCR, and its TCRdb copy is limited to in-frame clones, with some not included. This table holds around 140,000 clones. Sequenced: PBMCs. These receptors originate from a male donor in good health and CMV-seronegative.

The chain carries TRBV19 and TRBJ2-5; perhaps TRBD1 as D (6 bases). Germline CDR1 LNHDA, CDR2 SQIVND (reference sequence). The CDR3 is 15 amino acids. Trimming cost V 4 bases and J 2 bases, with 14 bases left between them. The CDR3 DNA sequence: TGTGCCAGTAGTACACTACAGGGTCGGCAAGAGACCCAGTACTTC. Its protein is CASSTLQGRQETQYF.

The chain recombines TRBV6-5 with TRBJ2-7, with 12 bases lining up with TRBD2. V gave up 9 bases and J gave up 7 bases; unmatched junction bases: 10. The germline gives CDR1 MNHEY, CDR2 SVGAGI. CDR3 length: 14 residues. In DNA, the CDR3 is TGTGCCAGTAAACTAGCGGGAGGTGCGGGAGAGCAGTACTTC. Translation gives CASKLAGGAGEQYF.

J is TRBJ2-3 and V is TRBV5-1, with D uncertain. V was clipped by 4 bases and J by 0 bases, with 15 bases between them. Germline values: CDR1 SGHRS, CDR2 YFSETQ. The CDR3 has 16 amino acids. The CDR3 DNA sequence: TGCGCCAGCAGCCCTGACTCCCACCGTAGCACAGATACGCAGTATTTT. The encoded protein is CASSPDSHRSTDTQYF.

The V call is TRBV5-1, the J call TRBJ2-7; TRBD2 is a possible D gene (6 bases). The CDR3 runs 15 residues. V was shortened by 0 bases and J by 3 bases, with 13 bases between the two germline ends. Germline CDR1 SGHRS, CDR2 YFSETQ. CDR3 coding DNA: TGCGCCAGCAGCTTGGCCGGAGGGGCGCTCTACGAGCAGTACTTC. This encodes CASSLAGGALYEQYF.

The gene calls are TRBV19 and TRBJ1-4, with 7 bases lining up with TRBD1. CDR1 LNHDA and CDR2 SQIVND come from the germline V gene (reference sequence). There are 14 residues in the CDR3. The V segment lost 5 bases and the J segment 7 bases; nucleotides outside the gene matches: 7. This CDR3 reads CASSLRQGGEKLFF. CDR3 DNA sequence: TGTGCCAGTAGTTTACGACAGGGTGGTGAAAAACTGTTTTTT.

The rearrangement joins TRBV18 to TRBJ2-7, with 11 positions matching TRBD2. J lost 8 bases, V lost 6 bases, and 15 bases had no gene match. The CDR3 extends over 16 amino acids. Germline V gene lookup returns CDR1 KGHSH and CDR2 LQKENI. CDR3 nucleotides: TGTGCCAGCTCCACCAGGGTGGGACTAGCGGAACTCCAGCAGTACTTC. It codes for CASSTRVGLAELQQYF. Using reference TRBV18 and TRBJ2-7 for the parts outside the CDR3, the full variable domain is NAGVMQNPRHLVRRRGQEARLRCSPMKGHSHVYWYRQLPEEGLKFMVYLQKENIIDESGMPKERFSAEFPKEGPSILRIQQVVRGDSAAYFCASSTRVGLAELQQYFGPGTRLTVT.

The chain links TRBV9 to TRBJ2-5, with D unresolved. Germline values: CDR1 SGDLS, CDR2 YYNGEE. The CDR3 is 11 amino acids. V was pared by 3 bases and J by 3 bases, with 3 bases between. In DNA, the CDR3 is TGTGCCAGCAGCGCTGAAGAGACCCAGTACTTC. This sequence encodes CASSAEETQYF. Supplemented by reference TRBV9 and TRBJ2-5, the full variable domain reads DSGVTQTPKHLITATGQRVTLRCSPRSGDLSVYWYQQSLDQGLQFLIQYYNGEERAKGNILERFSAQQFPDLHSELNLSSLELGDSALYFCASSAEETQYFGPGTRLLVL.

The chain employs TRBV18 and TRBJ2-5, with D perhaps matching TRBD2 (6 bases). Germline values: CDR1 KGHSH, CDR2 LQKENI. V lost 2 bases and J lost 4, with 11 bases in between. This CDR3 has 14 residues. The CDR3 here is CASSPGTLRETQYF. Here the CDR3 DNA reads TGTGCCAGCTCACCAGGGACTCTCCGAGAGACCCAGTACTTC.

The J gene is TRBJ2-1, the V gene TRBV6-5; tentatively, D is TRBD1 (5 bases). The CDR3 sequence is 15 residues long. With 2 bases removed from V and 4 bases from J, the gap between germline ends came to 12 bases. Germline lookup yields CDR1 MNHEY and CDR2 SVGAGI. The chain's CDR3 is CASSYVQGRYNEQFF. The CDR3 DNA follows: TGTGCCAGCAGTTACGTCCAGGGCCGTTACAATGAGCAGTTCTTC.

The V gene is TRBV4-2, the J gene TRBJ2-2, with TRBD1 identical over 12 bases. V was clipped by 1 base and J by 7 bases; unmatched bases: 4. This CDR3 region has 16 residues. CDR1 is LGHNA, CDR2 YNFKEQ, per germline. The CDR3 nucleotides read TGTGCCAGCAGCCAAGGGGACAGGGGGCGGGGCGGGGAGCTGTTTTTT. Protein sequence: CASSQGDRGRGGELFF.

As to this clone: The same CDR3 arises from other DNA sequences in this sample as well. Written as DNA, the CDR3 is TGTGCCAGCAGTTTACGGCCGGGGAACTACGAGCAGTACTTC. It translates to CASSLRPGNYEQYF. The chain is built from TRBV7-7 and TRBJ2-7; D may be TRBD2 (5 bases). V was shortened by 6 bases and J by 3 bases, with 15 bases between the two germline ends. The CDR3 covers 14 residues. Looked up from germline, CDR1 is SSHAT and CDR2 is FNYEAQ (reference sequence).

The J gene is TRBJ2-3, the V gene TRBV6-6; 7 bases are a match to TRBD2. Germline CDR1 is MNHNY and CDR2 is SVGAGI (reference sequence). The CDR3 sequence is 14 residues long. V was pared by 7 bases and J by 6 bases, with 10 bases of the junction left unmatched. Here the CDR3 reads CASKFLLGGDTQYF. Here the CDR3 DNA reads TGTGCCAGCAAGTTCCTACTGGGGGGGGATACGCAGTATTTT.

V usage is TRBV7-2 and J usage is TRBJ2-7; weak D call: TRBD2 (5 bases). V was clipped by 5 bases and J by 4 bases, with 12 bases between them. Germline CDR1 is SGHTA and CDR2 is FQGNSA. The CDR3 has 13 residues. CDR3 protein: CASSPSAGYEQYF. The DNA for the CDR3 is TGTGCCAGCAGCCCCTCTGCGGGTTACGAGCAGTACTTC.

The V and J genes are TRBV7-6 and TRBJ2-6; 9 bases match TRBD1. Germline V gene lookup returns CDR1 SGHVS and CDR2 FNYEAQ. V gave up 4 bases and J gave up 2 bases; unmatched junction bases: 6. This CDR3 spans 17 amino acids. The DNA of the CDR3 is TGTGCCAGCAGCTCGGGACAGGGTTCGGCTGGGGCCAACGTCCTGACTTTC. Its translation: CASSSGQGSAGANVLTF.

V gene TRBV6-5 combines with J gene TRBJ1-1; D is ambiguous. Per germline, CDR1 MNHEY and CDR2 SVGAGI. V shed 0 bases and J shed 4 bases, with 6 bases lying between them. The CDR3 totals 13 residues. DNA of the CDR3: TGTGCCAGCAGTTACTCTGGCAGCACTGAAGCTTTCTTT. This sequence encodes CASSYSGSTEAFF.

CDR3 residues: CATSGTGRTEAFF. The CDR3 DNA follows: TGTGCCACATCAGGGACAGGGAGAACTGAAGCTTTCTTT. The chain is built from TRBV19 and TRBJ1-1; 9 bases are a match to TRBD1. The germline V gene has CDR1 LNHDA and CDR2 SQIVND (reference sequence). The CDR3 spans 13 residues. J gave up 5 bases and V 10 bases, and 8 bases lay outside the gene matches.

The rearrangement uses TRBV7-9 and TRBJ2-5; 7 bases agree with TRBD2. The germline V gene has CDR1 SEHNR and CDR2 FQNEAQ (reference sequence). Unmatched junction bases numbered 11, after V lost 8 bases and J lost 5 bases. This CDR3 has 14 amino acids. CDR3 residues: CASGSGQSLETQYF. The CDR3 DNA follows: TGTGCCAGCGGTAGCGGGCAGAGTTTGGAGACCCAGTACTTC.

The genes are TRBV5-1 and TRBJ2-7, with a tentative D call TRBD1 (5 bases). This CDR3 is built from 13 residues. Looked up from germline, CDR1 is SGHRS and CDR2 is YFSETQ. The ends were cut back, 2 bases at V and 5 bases at J, with 11 bases in the middle. CDR3 sequence (DNA): TGCGCCAGCAGCTTCAGGGTCCCGGACGAGCAGTACTTC. Translated: CASSFRVPDEQYF.

This CDR3 reads CASSPKSGETQYF. CDR3 DNA sequence: TGTGCCAGCTCACCAAAGAGTGGAGAGACCCAGTACTTC. The rearrangement joins TRBV18 to TRBJ2-5; D ambiguous. V was pared by 2 bases and J by 4 bases, with 8 bases between. This CDR3 region has 13 residues. Germline V gene sequence: CDR1 KGHSH, CDR2 LQKENI.

V and J are TRBV5-4 and TRBJ2-6; possibly TRBD1 for D (5 bases). This CDR3 region has 15 residues. The germline V gene encodes CDR1 SGHNT and CDR2 YYREEE (reference sequence). The ends were cut back, 4 bases at V and 1 base at J, with 9 bases in the middle. CDR3 DNA sequence: TGTGCCAGCAGCATAGACAGTTCTGGGGCCAACGTCCTGACTTTC. Translation: CASSIDSSGANVLTF.

The rearrangement uses TRBV10-1 and TRBJ2-5; 7 bases fit TRBD2. Trimming at V came to 8 bases and at J to 4 bases, leaving 13 bases not matched to a gene. This CDR3 spans 15 amino acids. CDR1 is WNHNN and CDR2 is SYGVQD in the germline V gene (reference sequence). This CDR3 is CASSSSGLGGETQYF. Here the CDR3 DNA reads TGCGCCAGCTCATCTAGCGGTCTGGGGGGAGAGACCCAGTACTTC.